The clone carrying this T cell receptor (beta chain) was recorded many times. Its target is unknown. The sample comes from a study of T cell repertoires in cytomegalovirus infection. General observations from the study: HLA-C-restricted CMV-specific TCR beta clonotypes were dominant in the ex vivo response.

One entry per CDR3 protein results from TCRdb running MiXCR on the reads. Found here are around 530,000 distinct CDR3 sequences, approximately 16% of them singletons; the top ten hold more than 20%. V was clipped by 1 base and J by 4 bases, with 17 bases between them. Per germline, CDR1 SGHTA and CDR2 FQGNSA. This CDR3 spans 16 amino acids. This sequence joins TRBV7-2 and TRBJ2-7; possible D gene TRBD1, 5 bases. This receptor was identified in a human donor in good health (CMV status not recorded). Some clones in this sample may be carry-over from other donors' samples. Sequenced material: CD8+ T cells from PBMCs. Written as DNA, the CDR3 is TGTGCCAGCAGCTTAGTACCAGGCAGGGAATTGTACGAGCAGTACTTC. It encodes CASSLVPGRELYEQYF.